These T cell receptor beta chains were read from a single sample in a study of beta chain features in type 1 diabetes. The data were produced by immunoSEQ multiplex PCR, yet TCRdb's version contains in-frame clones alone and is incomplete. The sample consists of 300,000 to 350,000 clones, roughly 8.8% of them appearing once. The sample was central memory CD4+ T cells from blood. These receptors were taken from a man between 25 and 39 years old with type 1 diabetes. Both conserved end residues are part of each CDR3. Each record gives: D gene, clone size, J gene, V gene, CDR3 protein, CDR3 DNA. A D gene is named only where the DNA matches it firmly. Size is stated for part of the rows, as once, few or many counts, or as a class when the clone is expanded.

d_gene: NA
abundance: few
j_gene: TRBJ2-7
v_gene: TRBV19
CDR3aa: CASSIGSQTYEQYF
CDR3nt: TGTGCCAGTAGTATTGGGTCGCAGACCTACGAGCAGTACTTC

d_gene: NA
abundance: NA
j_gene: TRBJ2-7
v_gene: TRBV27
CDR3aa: CASARDLAYEQYF
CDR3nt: TGTGCCAGCGCCCGAGATCTGGCCTACGAGCAGTACTTC

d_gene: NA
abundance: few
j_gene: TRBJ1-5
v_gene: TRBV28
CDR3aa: CASSSQQVGRGPQHF
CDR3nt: TGTGCCAGCAGTTCACAACAGGTGGGCCGAGGGCCCCAGCATTTT

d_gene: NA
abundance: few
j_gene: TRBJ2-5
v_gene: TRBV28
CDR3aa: CASSLRGGAVEETQYF
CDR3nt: TGTGCCAGCAGTTTAAGGGGGGGGGCTGTTGAAGAGACCCAGTACTTC

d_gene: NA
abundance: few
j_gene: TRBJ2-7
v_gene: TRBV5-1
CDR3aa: CASSRDSYSYEQYF
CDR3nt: TGCGCCAGCAGCCGGGACTCCTACTCCTACGAGCAGTACTTC

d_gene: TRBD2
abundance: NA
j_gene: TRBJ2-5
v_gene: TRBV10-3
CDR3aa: CAIGPGGQETQYF
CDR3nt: TGTGCCATCGGGCCGGGGGGGCAAGAGACCCAGTACTTC

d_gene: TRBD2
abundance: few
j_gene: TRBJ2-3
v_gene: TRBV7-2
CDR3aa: CASSPGLAGVADTQYF
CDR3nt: TGTGCCAGCAGCCCTGGACTAGCGGGGGTCGCGGATACGCAGTATTTT

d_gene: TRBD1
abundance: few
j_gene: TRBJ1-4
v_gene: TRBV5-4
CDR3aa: CASSDGQGVNEKLFF
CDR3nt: TGTGCCAGCAGTGACGGACAGGGGGTTAATGAAAAACTGTTTTTT

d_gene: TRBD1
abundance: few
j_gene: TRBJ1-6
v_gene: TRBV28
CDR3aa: CASGTGGSPLHF
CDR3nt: TGTGCCTCTGGGACAGGAGGTTCACCCCTCCACTTT

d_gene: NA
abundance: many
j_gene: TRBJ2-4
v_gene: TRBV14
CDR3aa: CASSPRAIRSRGKNIQYF
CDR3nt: TGTGCCAGCAGCCCAAGGGCTATCCGGTCAAGGGGCAAAAACATTCAGTACTTC